A single sample gave rise to the 22 T cell receptor beta chains below, sequenced in a study of blood T cell repertoires in COVID-19. Only in-frame clones appear in the TCRdb table, and some are missing; sequencing was by immunoSEQ multiplex PCR. The table includes approximately 30,000 clones, 80% to 90% detected once. The sample consisted of peripheral blood. The receptors here all came from a human donor in a cohort sampled during active COVID-19.

V gene TRBV3-1 (or the pseudogene TRBV3-2) combines with J gene TRBJ1-3; D gene unclear. CDR1 is LGHDT, CDR2 YNNKEL, per germline (reference sequence). Trimming shortened V by 1 base and J by 4 bases, and 14 bases separated the two germline ends. This CDR3 spans 16 amino acids. The CDR3 coding sequence is TGTGCCAGCAGCCAAGCCGGGATCCGTGGAGGAAACACCATATATTTT. Translating it yields CASSQAGIRGGNTIYF.

This rearrangement joins TRBV25-1 to TRBJ2-3; 7 bases are shared with TRBD1. This CDR3 contains 13 residues. CDR1 and CDR2 (germline): MGHDK, SYGVNS. J lost 4 bases, V lost 7 bases, and 5 bases had no gene match. CDR3 protein: CASTPTGADTQYF. The DNA for the CDR3 is TGTGCCAGCACTCCCACAGGGGCAGATACGCAGTATTTT. Supplemented by reference TRBV25-1 and TRBJ2-3, the full variable domain reads EADIYQTPRYLVIGTGKKITLECSQTMGHDKMYWYQQDPGMELHLIHYSYGVNSTEKGDLSSESTVSRIRTEHFPLTLESARPSHTSQYLCASTPTGADTQYFGPGTRLTVL.

The chain is built from TRBV19 and TRBJ2-3; 8 bases agree with TRBD2. The CDR3 runs to 15 residues. V gave up 2 bases and J gave up 6 bases; unmatched junction bases: 7. CDR1 is LNHDA, CDR2 SQIVND, per germline (reference sequence). The CDR3 sequence is CASSITRGAGDTQYF. Written as DNA, the CDR3 is TGTGCCAGTAGTATAACGCGGGGGGCCGGGGATACGCAGTATTTT.

The chain joins TRBV19 to TRBJ2-1, with 12 nucleotides matching TRBD2. The trim removed 6 bases at V and 4 bases at J, leaving 19 bases unmatched. Looked up from germline, CDR1 is LNHDA and CDR2 is SQIVND (reference sequence). This CDR3 has 20 amino acids. CDR3 in amino acids: CASRRELLAGGHDEYNEQFF. The DNA of the CDR3 is TGTGCCAGTAGAAGGGAGCTGCTAGCGGGGGGGCACGACGAATACAATGAGCAGTTCTTC.

This clone appeared once. V usage is TRBV19 and J usage is TRBJ2-1; D unresolved. Trimming removed 1 base at V and 3 bases at J, with 10 bases between. The CDR3 consists of 15 residues. CDR1 and CDR2 (germline): LNHDA, SQIVND (reference sequence). The CDR3 DNA sequence: TGTGCCAGTAGTATAGGGCCCCCCGTCTACAATGAGCAGTTCTTC. Protein: CASSIGPPVYNEQFF.

The V and J genes are TRBV7-2 and TRBJ2-3; a weak D match, TRBD2 (7 bases). The CDR3 has 12 amino acids. Trimming removed 3 bases at V and 10 bases at J, with 11 bases between. CDR1 is SGHTA and CDR2 is FQGNSA in the germline V gene. The CDR3 is CASSFLGGAQYF. The CDR3 nucleotides are TGTGCCAGCAGCTTTTTAGGGGGGGCGCAGTATTTT.

The chain links TRBV2 to TRBJ2-3, with D possibly being TRBD2 (5 bases). CDR1 and CDR2 (germline): SNHLY, FYNNEI. The CDR3 is 15 amino acids. Trimming took 11 bases from V and 0 from J, leaving 18 bases between them. The CDR3, as DNA: TGTGCCGTCGGGGATTGGAGTGCTAGCACAGATACGCAGTATTTT. Translated, it gives CAVGDWSASTDTQYF.

V and J are TRBV28 and TRBJ2-7, with TRBD1 as a possible D gene (6 bases). Germline assignment: CDR1 MDHEN and CDR2 SYDVKM. The length of the CDR3 is 16 residues. Between the trimmed V and J ends, which lost 7 bases and 2 bases, there was a span of 21 bases. CDR3 sequence reads: CASTQMGRGSPYEQYF. In nucleotides, the CDR3 is TGTGCCAGCACCCAAATGGGCAGGGGATCTCCCTACGAGCAGTACTTC.

The chain employs TRBV9 and TRBJ2-3; a possible D gene is TRBD1 (7 bases). V gave up 2 bases and J gave up 1 base, with 11 bases separating them. This CDR3 has 15 residues. CDR1 and CDR2 (germline): SGDLS, YYNGEE. CDR3 sequence (DNA): TGTGCCAGCAGCGTCAGGGGGGAGGGCACAGATACGCAGTATTTT. Translating gives CASSVRGEGTDTQYF. Together with reference TRBV9 and TRBJ2-3, the CDR3 gives the full variable domain: DSGVTQTPKHLITATGQRVTLRCSPRSGDLSVYWYQQSLDQGLQFLIQYYNGEERAKGNILERFSAQQFPDLHSELNLSSLELGDSALYFCASSVRGEGTDTQYFGPGTRLTVL.

The CDR3: CASSLNNNEQFF. The CDR3, as DNA: TGTGCCAGCAGCTTAAATAACAATGAGCAGTTCTTC. This chain links TRBV7-3 with TRBJ2-1; D gene uncertain. The CDR3 consists of 12 residues. V was shortened by 1 base and J by 5 bases, with 3 bases between the two germline ends. Germline CDR1 reads SGHTA; CDR2 reads FQGTGA.

This rearrangement joins TRBV15 to TRBJ1-2; no reliable D call. Trimming pared 0 bases from V and 5 bases from J, leaving 10 bases between. This CDR3 is built from 14 residues. Germline CDR1 and CDR2: LNHNV and YYDKDF (reference sequence). The CDR3 DNA sequence: TGTGCCACCAGCAGAGATCCTGGCGGGTATGGCTACACCTTC. Protein: CATSRDPGGYGYTF.

The rearrangement uses TRBV19 and TRBJ2-1; D is possibly TRBD1 (5 bases). Germline values: CDR1 LNHDA, CDR2 SQIVND (reference sequence). V lost 6 bases to trimming and J lost 2 bases, with 14 bases between them. The CDR3 is made up of 15 amino acids. The CDR3 sequence is CASSAQGYPYNEQFF. CDR3 coding DNA: TGTGCCAGTAGCGCGCAGGGTTATCCCTACAATGAGCAGTTCTTC.

The chain has TRBV6-5 and TRBJ1-2; unclear D gene. CDR3 length equals 12 residues. Trimming shortened V by 4 bases and J by 8 bases, and 11 bases separated the two germline ends. The germline V gene encodes CDR1 MNHEY and CDR2 SVGAGI. The CDR3: CASSSPVRGYTF. CDR3 in DNA: TGTGCCAGCAGTTCCCCAGTGCGGGGCTACACCTTC.

The chain employs TRBV12-5 and TRBJ1-3; D not certain. Germline V gene lookup returns CDR1 LGHNT and CDR2 FRNRAP. The CDR3 covers 15 residues. This CDR3 reads CANSMTGSSGNTIYF. Written as DNA, the CDR3 is TGTGCAAACTCCATGACGGGGAGCTCTGGAAACACCATATATTTT.

J is TRBJ2-5 and V is TRBV11-3; no firm D call. The V end lost 5 bases, the J end lost 2 bases, and 15 bases lay between the germline ends. The CDR3 extends over 15 amino acids. Germline lookup yields CDR1 SGHNT and CDR2 YENEEA. In DNA form, the CDR3 reads TGTGCCAGCAGCCAAAGCCCGAACTCTCAAGAGACCCAGTACTTC. Translating gives CASSQSPNSQETQYF.

In its sample, this clone was seen a few times. The CDR3 DNA sequence: TGTGCCAGCAGCAAAGAGGGACAGATTGAGCAGTTCTTC. Translated, it gives CASSKEGQIEQFF. The rearrangement links TRBV21-1 to TRBJ2-1; the table's D call of TRBD1 was not tested on the DNA. TRBV21-1 represents a pseudogene. The CDR3 runs 13 residues.

The chain is built from TRBV5-1 and TRBJ1-2; D might be TRBD1 (5 bases). The V and J ends lost 3 bases and 3 bases respectively, with 9 bases between them. The germline gives CDR1 SGHRS, CDR2 YFSETQ. The CDR3 spans 13 residues. The DNA of the CDR3 is TGCGCCAGCAGCTCTGACAGCCACTATGGCTACACCTTC. It encodes CASSSDSHYGYTF.

The chain is built from TRBV6-5 and TRBJ1-2; maybe TRBD1 (5 bases). The CDR3 consists of 15 residues. V shed 2 bases and J shed 1 base, with 11 bases lying between them. Germline loops: CDR1 MNHEY, CDR2 SVGAGI. The CDR3 here is CASSYGTGFNYGYTF. The CDR3 DNA sequence: TGTGCCAGCAGTTACGGTACAGGCTTTAACTATGGCTACACCTTC.

The V gene is TRBV24-1, the J gene TRBJ1-2; D uncertain. Germline V gene data show CDR1 as KGHDR and CDR2 as SFDVKD. Between the trimmed V and J ends, which lost 9 bases and 7 bases, there was a span of 14 bases. This CDR3 has 12 amino acids. CDR3 sequence: CATATYWFGYTF. CDR3 in DNA: TGTGCCACCGCGACTTACTGGTTTGGCTACACCTTC.

This chain links TRBV7-6 with TRBJ2-3, with D perhaps matching TRBD2 (5 bases). V was pared by 5 bases and J by 1 base, with 13 bases between. There are 15 residues in the CDR3. Germline values: CDR1 SGHVS, CDR2 FNYEAQ. The CDR3 DNA reads TGTGCCAGCAGCCGAAGGACTTCTCGCACAGATACGCAGTATTTT. Its protein product is CASSRRTSRTDTQYF.

This sequence joins TRBV3-1 (or the pseudogene TRBV3-2) and TRBJ2-1, with 10 bases that match TRBD2. The length of the CDR3 is 16 residues. Germline V gene lookup returns CDR1 LGHDT and CDR2 YNNKEL (reference sequence). V shed 3 bases and J 4 bases; nucleotides not matched to a gene: 6. In DNA, the CDR3 is TGTGCCAGCAGCCATGTAGCGGGGGGCCCTTACAATGAGCAGTTCTTC. Translating gives CASSHVAGGPYNEQFF.

The chain joins TRBV10-3 to TRBJ1-2; TRBD1 agrees at 10 bases. Trimming took 10 bases from V and 8 from J; bases not matched to a gene: 10. Germline loops: CDR1 ENHRY, CDR2 SYGVKD. This CDR3 is 13 amino acids long. The CDR3 reads CASAPTGGGGYTF. For the CDR3, the DNA is TGTGCCAGCGCCCCGACAGGGGGCGGCGGCTACACCTTC.